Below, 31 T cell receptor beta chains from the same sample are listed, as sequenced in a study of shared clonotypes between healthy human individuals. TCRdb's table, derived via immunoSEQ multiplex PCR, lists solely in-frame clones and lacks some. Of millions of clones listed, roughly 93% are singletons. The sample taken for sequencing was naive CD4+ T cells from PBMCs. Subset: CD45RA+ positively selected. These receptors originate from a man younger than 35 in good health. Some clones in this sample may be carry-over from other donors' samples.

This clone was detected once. The CDR3, as DNA: TGCGCCAGCAGCCCGGGGCCTAGCGGGAGGCCCTACGAGCAGTACTTC. Protein: CASSPGPSGRPYEQYF. The rearrangement uses TRBV5-1 and TRBJ2-7, with TRBD2 matching over 11 bases. The CDR3 is 16 residues long. V was clipped by 4 bases and J by 2 bases; unmatched bases: 8. The germline V gene has CDR1 SGHRS and CDR2 YFSETQ.

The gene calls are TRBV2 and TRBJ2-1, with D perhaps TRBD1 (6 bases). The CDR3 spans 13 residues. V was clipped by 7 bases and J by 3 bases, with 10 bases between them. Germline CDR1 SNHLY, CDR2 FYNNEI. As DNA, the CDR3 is TGTGCCAGCAACAGGGACATCTACAATGAGCAGTTCTTC. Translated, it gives CASNRDIYNEQFF. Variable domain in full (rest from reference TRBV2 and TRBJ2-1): EPEVTQTPSHQVTQMGQEVILRCVPISNHLYFYWYRQILGQKVEFLVSFYNNEISEKSEIFDDQFSVERPDGSNFTLKIRSTKLEDSAMYFCASNRDIYNEQFFGPGTRLTVL.

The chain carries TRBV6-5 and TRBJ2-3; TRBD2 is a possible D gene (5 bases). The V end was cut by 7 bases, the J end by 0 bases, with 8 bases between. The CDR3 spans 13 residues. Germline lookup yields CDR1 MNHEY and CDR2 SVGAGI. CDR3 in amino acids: CASTGYSTDTQYF. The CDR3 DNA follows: TGTGCCAGCACGGGATATAGCACAGATACGCAGTATTTT.

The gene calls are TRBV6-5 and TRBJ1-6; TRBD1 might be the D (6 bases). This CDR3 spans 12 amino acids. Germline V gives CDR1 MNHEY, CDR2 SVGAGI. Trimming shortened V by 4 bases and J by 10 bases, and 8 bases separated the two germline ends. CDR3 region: CASSFGGSPLHF. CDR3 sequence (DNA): TGTGCCAGCAGTTTCGGGGGCTCACCCCTCCACTTT.

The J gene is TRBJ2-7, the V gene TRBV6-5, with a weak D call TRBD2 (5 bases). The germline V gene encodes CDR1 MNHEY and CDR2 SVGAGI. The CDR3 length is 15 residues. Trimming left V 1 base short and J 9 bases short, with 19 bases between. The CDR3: CASSYFRTGTRVQYF. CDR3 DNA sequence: TGTGCCAGCAGTTACTTTCGGACTGGTACTAGGGTGCAGTACTTC.

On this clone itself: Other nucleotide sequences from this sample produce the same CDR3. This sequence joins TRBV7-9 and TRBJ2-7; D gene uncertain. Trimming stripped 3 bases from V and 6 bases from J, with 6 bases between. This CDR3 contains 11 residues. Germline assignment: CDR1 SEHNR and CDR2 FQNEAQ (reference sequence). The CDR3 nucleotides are TGTGCCAGCAGCTTCGGCGGCGAGCAGTACTTC. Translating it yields CASSFGGEQYF.

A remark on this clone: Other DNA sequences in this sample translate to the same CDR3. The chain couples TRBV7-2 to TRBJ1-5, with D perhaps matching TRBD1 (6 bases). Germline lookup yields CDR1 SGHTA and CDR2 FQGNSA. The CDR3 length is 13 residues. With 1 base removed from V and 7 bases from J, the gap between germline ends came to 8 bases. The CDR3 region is CASSLEGGQPQHF. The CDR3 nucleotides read TGTGCCAGCAGCTTAGAGGGGGGCCAGCCCCAGCATTTT.

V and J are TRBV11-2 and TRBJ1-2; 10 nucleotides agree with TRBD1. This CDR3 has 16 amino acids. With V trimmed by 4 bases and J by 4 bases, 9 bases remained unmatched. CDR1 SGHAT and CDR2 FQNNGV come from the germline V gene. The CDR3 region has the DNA TGTGCCAGCAGCTCCACTAGGGGACAGGGGATCTATGGCTACACCTTC. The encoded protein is CASSSTRGQGIYGYTF.

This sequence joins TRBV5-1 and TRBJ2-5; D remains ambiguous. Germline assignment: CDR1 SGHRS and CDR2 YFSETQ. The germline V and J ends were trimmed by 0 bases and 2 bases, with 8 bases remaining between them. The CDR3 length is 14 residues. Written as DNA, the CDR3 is TGCGCCAGCAGCTTGGGTCTGGGGCAAGAGACCCAGTACTTC. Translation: CASSLGLGQETQYF.

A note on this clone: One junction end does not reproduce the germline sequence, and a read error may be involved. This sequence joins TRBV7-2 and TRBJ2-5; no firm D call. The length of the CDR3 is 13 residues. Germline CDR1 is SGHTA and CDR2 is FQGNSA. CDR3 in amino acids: CASSSLQGRRANF. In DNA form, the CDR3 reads TGTGCCAGCAGCTCTCTCCAAGGGCGGCGTGCGAACTTC. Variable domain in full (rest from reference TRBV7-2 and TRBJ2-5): GAGVSQSPSNKVTEKGKDVELRCDPISGHTALYWYRQSLGQGLEFLIYFQGNSAPDKSGLPSDRFSAERTGGSVSTLTIQRTQQEDSAVYLCASSSLQGRRANFGPGTRLLVL.

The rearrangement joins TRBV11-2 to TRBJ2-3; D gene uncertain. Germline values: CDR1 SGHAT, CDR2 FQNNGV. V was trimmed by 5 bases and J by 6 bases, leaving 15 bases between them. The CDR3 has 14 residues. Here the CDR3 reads CASSPRTFADTQYF. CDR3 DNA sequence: TGTGCCAGCAGCCCCCGAACCTTTGCGGATACGCAGTATTTT.

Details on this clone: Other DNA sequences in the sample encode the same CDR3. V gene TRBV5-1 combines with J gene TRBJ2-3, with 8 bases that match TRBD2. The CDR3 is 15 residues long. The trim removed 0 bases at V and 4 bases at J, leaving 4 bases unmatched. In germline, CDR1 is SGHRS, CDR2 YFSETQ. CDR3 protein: CASSLAGGSADTQYF. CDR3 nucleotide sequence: TGCGCCAGCAGCTTGGCGGGAGGGTCAGCAGATACGCAGTATTTT.

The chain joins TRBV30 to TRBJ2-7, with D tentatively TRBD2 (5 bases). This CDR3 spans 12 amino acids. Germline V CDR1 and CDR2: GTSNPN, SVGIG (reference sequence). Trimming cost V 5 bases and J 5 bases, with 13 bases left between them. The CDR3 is CAWCLREDEQYF. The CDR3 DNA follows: TGTGCCTGGTGCCTGAGGGAAGACGAGCAGTACTTC.

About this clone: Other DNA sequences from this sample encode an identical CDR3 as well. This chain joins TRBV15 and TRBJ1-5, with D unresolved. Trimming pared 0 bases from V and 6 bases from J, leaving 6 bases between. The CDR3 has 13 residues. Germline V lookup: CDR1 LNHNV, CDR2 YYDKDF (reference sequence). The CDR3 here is CATSRDLGQPQHF. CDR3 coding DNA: TGTGCCACCAGCAGAGATCTAGGTCAGCCCCAGCATTTT.

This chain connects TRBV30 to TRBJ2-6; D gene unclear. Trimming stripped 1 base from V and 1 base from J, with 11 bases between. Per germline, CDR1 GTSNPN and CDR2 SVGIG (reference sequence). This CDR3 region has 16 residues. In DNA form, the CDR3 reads TGTGCCTGGAGTGCCTTTGAGCGATCTGGGGCCAACGTCCTGACTTTC. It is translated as CAWSAFERSGANVLTF.

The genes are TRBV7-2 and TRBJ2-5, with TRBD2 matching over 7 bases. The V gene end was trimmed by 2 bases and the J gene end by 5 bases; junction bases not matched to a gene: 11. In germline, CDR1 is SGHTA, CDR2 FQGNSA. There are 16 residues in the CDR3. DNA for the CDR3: TGTGCCAGCAGCTTACGGGTATGGGGGAGGGCTGAGACCCAGTACTTC. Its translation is CASSLRVWGRAETQYF. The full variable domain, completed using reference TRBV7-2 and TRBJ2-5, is GAGVSQSPSNKVTEKGKDVELRCDPISGHTALYWYRQSLGQGLEFLIYFQGNSAPDKSGLPSDRFSAERTGGSVSTLTIQRTQQEDSAVYLCASSLRVWGRAETQYFGPGTRLLVL.

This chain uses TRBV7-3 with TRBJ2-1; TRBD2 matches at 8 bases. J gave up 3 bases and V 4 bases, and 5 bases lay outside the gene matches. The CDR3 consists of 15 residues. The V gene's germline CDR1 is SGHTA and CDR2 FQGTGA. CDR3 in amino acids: CASSSYSGNYNEQFF. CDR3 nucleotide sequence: TGTGCCAGCAGCTCCTATAGCGGGAACTACAATGAGCAGTTCTTC.

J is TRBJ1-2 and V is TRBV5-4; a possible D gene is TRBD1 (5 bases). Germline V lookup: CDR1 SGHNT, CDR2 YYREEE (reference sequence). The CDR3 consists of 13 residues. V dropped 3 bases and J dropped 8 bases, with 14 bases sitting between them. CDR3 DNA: TGTGCCAGCAGCTACGGGACGGCAGGCGGCTACACCTTC. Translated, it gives CASSYGTAGGYTF.

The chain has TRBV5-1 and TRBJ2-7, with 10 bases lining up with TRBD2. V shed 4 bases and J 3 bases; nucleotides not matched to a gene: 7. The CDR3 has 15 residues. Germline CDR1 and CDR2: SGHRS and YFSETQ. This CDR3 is CASSAGASGSYEQYF. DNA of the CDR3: TGCGCCAGCAGCGCGGGGGCTAGCGGGAGCTACGAGCAGTACTTC.

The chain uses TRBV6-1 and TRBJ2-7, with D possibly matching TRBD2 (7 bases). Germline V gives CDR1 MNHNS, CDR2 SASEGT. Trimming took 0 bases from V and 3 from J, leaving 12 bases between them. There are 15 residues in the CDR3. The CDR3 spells CASSEAGGRVYEQYF. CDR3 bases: TGTGCCAGCAGTGAAGCCGGGGGGCGCGTCTACGAGCAGTACTTC.

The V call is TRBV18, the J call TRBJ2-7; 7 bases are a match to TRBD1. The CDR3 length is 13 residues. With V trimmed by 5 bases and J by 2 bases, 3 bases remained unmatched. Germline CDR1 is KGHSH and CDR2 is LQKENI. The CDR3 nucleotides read TGTGCCAGCTCATCGACAGGGACCTACGAGCAGTACTTC. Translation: CASSSTGTYEQYF.

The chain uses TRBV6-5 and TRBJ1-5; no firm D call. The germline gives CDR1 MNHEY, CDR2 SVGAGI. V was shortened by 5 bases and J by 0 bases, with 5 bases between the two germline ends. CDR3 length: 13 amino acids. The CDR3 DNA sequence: TGTGCCAGCAGTGCGGATAGCAATCAGCCCCAGCATTTT. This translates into CASSADSNQPQHF.

Written as DNA, the CDR3 is TGTGCCAGCAGGGACAGGGGGTTACATGAGCAGTTCTTC. Translated: CASRDRGLHEQFF. The V and J genes are TRBV25-1 and TRBJ2-1; 10 bases fit TRBD1. This CDR3 contains 13 residues. Trimming took 6 bases from V and 8 from J; bases not matched to a gene: 4. CDR1 MGHDK and CDR2 SYGVNS come from the germline V gene. Looking up the rest from reference TRBV25-1 and TRBJ2-1 gives the full variable domain: EADIYQTPRYLVIGTGKKITLECSQTMGHDKMYWYQQDPGMELHLIHYSYGVNSTEKGDLSSESTVSRIRTEHFPLTLESARPSHTSQYLCASRDRGLHEQFFGPGTRLTVL.

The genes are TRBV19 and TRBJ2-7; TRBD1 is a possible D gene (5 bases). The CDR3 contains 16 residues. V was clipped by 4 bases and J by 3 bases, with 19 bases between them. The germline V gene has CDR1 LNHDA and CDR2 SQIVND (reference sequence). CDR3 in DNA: TGTGCCAGTAGTACCCTAAAGACAGACCTGCACTACGAGCAGTACTTC. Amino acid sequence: CASSTLKTDLHYEQYF.

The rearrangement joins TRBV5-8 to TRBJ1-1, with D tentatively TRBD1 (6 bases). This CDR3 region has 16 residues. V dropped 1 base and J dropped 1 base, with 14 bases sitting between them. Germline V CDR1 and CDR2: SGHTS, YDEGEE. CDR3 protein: CASSLRIVRGNTEAFF. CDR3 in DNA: TGTGCCAGCAGCTTGCGAATCGTCAGGGGGAACACTGAAGCTTTCTTT.

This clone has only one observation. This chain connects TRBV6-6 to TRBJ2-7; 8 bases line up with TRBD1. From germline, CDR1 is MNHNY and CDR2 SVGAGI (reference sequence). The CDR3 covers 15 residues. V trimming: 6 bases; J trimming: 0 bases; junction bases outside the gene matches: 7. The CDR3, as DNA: TGTGCCAGCAGGGATGCCGGGACAGGCTCCTACGAGCAGTACTTC. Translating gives CASRDAGTGSYEQYF.

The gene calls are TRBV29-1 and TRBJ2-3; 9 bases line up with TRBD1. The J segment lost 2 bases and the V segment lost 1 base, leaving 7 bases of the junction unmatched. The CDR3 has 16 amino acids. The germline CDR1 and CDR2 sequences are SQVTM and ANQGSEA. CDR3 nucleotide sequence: TGCAGCGTTGAAGTCCCGGACAGGGGTTCCACAGATACGCAGTATTTT. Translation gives CSVEVPDRGSTDTQYF.

CDR3 DNA sequence: TGTGCCAGCAGCTTAACGGGCGGGAGCACCTACGAGCAGTACTTC. It translates to CASSLTGGSTYEQYF. This chain uses TRBV7-3 with TRBJ2-7, with 7 nucleotides matching TRBD2. This CDR3 contains 15 residues. The V gene's germline CDR1 is SGHTA and CDR2 FQGTGA. V shed 0 bases and J 2 bases; nucleotides not matched to a gene: 4.

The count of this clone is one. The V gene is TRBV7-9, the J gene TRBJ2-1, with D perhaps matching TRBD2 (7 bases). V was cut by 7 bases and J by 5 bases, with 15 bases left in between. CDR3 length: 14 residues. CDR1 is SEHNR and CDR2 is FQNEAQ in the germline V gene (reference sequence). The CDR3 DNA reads TGTGCCAGCACCCGGGGGGCAGACGACAATGAGCAGTTCTTC. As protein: CASTRGADDNEQFF. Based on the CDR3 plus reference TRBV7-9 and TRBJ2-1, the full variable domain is DTGVSQNPRHKITKRGQNVTFRCDPISEHNRLYWYRQTLGQGPEFLTYFQNEAQLEKSRLLSDRFSAERPKGSFSTLEIQRTEQGDSAMYLCASTRGADDNEQFFGPGTRLTVL.

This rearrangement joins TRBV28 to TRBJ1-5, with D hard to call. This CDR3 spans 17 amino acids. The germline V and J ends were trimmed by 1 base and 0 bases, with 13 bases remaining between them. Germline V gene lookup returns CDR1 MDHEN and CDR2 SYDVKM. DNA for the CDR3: TGTGCCAGCAGTTTATTCCAGGCCCCTTATAGCAATCAGCCCCAGCATTTT. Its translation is CASSLFQAPYSNQPQHF.

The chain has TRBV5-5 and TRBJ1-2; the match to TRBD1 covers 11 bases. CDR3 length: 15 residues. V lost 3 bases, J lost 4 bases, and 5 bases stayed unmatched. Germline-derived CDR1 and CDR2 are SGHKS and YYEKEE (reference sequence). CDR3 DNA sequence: TGTGCCAGCAGCTGGGGACAGGGGGAGTCCTATGGCTACACCTTC. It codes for CASSWGQGESYGYTF.